The next 5 T cell receptor beta chains were all read from a single sample in a study of shared clonotypes between healthy human individuals. Generated by immunoSEQ multiplex PCR, the TCRdb table keeps only in-frame clones and is missing some. The table has approximately 2,000,000 clones, around 92% seen once. The sequencing input was naive CD4+ T cells from PBMCs. The subset here: CD45RA+ positively selected. These receptors originate from a man between 18 and 35 years old in good health. Some clones in this sample may be carry-over from other donors' samples.

The chain uses TRBV2 and TRBJ1-5; 8 bases are shared with TRBD1. There are 14 residues in the CDR3. Germline lookup yields CDR1 SNHLY and CDR2 FYNNEI. J gave up 3 bases and V 6 bases, and 4 bases lay outside the gene matches. This chain's CDR3 is CASRQGGANQPQHF. CDR3 nucleotides: TGTGCCAGCAGACAGGGGGGAGCCAATCAGCCCCAGCATTTT.

The rearrangement joins TRBV7-2 to TRBJ1-5; no reliable D call. Deletions cut 0 bases from V and 1 base from J, with 13 bases between. CDR1 and CDR2 (germline): SGHTA, FQGNSA. CDR3 length: 17 amino acids. CDR3: CASSLALGNPSNQPQHF. The DNA of the CDR3 is TGTGCCAGCAGCTTAGCTCTTGGGAACCCAAGCAATCAGCCCCAGCATTTT.

This sequence joins TRBV29-1 and TRBJ2-1; 9 bases align to TRBD2. With 0 bases clipped from V and 4 bases from J, the junction kept 4 bases outside the gene matches. Germline values: CDR1 SQVTM, CDR2 ANQGSEA. The CDR3 extends over 15 amino acids. Here the CDR3 reads CSVEDRTSVYNEQFF. The CDR3 nucleotides are TGCAGCGTTGAAGATCGGACTAGCGTATACAATGAGCAGTTCTTC.

V gene TRBV7-9 combines with J gene TRBJ2-1; 8 bases are shared with TRBD2. The germline V gene encodes CDR1 SEHNR and CDR2 FQNEAQ (reference sequence). This CDR3 region has 15 residues. V shed 1 base and J 9 bases; nucleotides not matched to a gene: 8. This CDR3 is CASSLGGSGNVEQFF. The CDR3 DNA is TGTGCCAGCAGCTTAGGCGGTAGCGGGAATGTTGAGCAGTTCTTC.

Details on this clone: A read error may explain this, as a much larger clone is one base away. Other DNA sequences in the sample encode the same CDR3. The chain has TRBV28 and TRBJ1-5; D not certain. This CDR3 is 12 amino acids long. Germline V CDR1 and CDR2: MDHEN, SYDVKM. Trimming removed 3 bases from V and 5 bases from J, with 5 bases in between. CDR3 region: CASSLRYQPQHF. CDR3 coding DNA: TGTGCCAGCAGTTTGCGGTATCAGCCCCAGCATTTT. Looking up the rest from reference TRBV28 and TRBJ1-5 gives the full variable domain: DVKVTQSSRYLVKRTGEKVFLECVQDMDHENMFWYRQDPGLGLRLIYFSYDVKMKEKGDIPEGYSVSREKKERFSLILESASTNQTSMYLCASSLRYQPQHFGDGTRLSIL.